The 6 T cell receptor beta chains below all came from one sample that was sequenced in a study of cytomegalovirus exposure and HLA in healthy donors listed by TCRdb under 2017. The method was the immunoSEQ multiplex PCR assay. Sourced from immuneACCESS, this table was stored by TCRdb with only in-frame sequences that have V and J called. A share of the clones is absent; for the studies checked, an unresolved V gene accounts for under half, and the remainder has no known explanation. The sample yields over 150,000 clones; roughly nine tenths were counted once. Under 4.5% of the sample is in the top ten clones. The sample taken for sequencing was PBMCs. These receptors originate from a man younger than 35 in good health and CMV-seropositive.

This rearrangement joins TRBV5-1 to TRBJ1-2; 7 bases match TRBD1. Germline-derived CDR1 and CDR2 are SGHRS and YFSETQ. The V and J ends lost 1 base and 6 bases, in that order; junction bases with no gene match: 9. The CDR3 covers 15 residues. CDR3 protein: CASSLSRGNRDGYTF. The CDR3 DNA is TGCGCCAGCAGCTTGAGCAGGGGGAATCGTGATGGCTACACCTTC.

V and J are TRBV28 and TRBJ2-3; D may be TRBD2 (7 bases). CDR1 and CDR2 from the germline V gene are MDHEN and SYDVKM. The V gene lost 9 bases and the J gene lost 3 bases, with 16 bases spanning the gap. The CDR3 sequence is 14 residues long. The CDR3 loop is CASGTGGRTDTQYF. The CDR3 region has the DNA TGTGCCAGTGGTACGGGGGGCCGAACAGATACGCAGTATTTT.

V gene TRBV7-6 combines with J gene TRBJ2-2; 9 positions match TRBD2. This CDR3 has 16 amino acids. Trimming removed 1 base from V and 4 bases from J; junction bases left unmatched: 4. CDR1 is SGHVS and CDR2 is FNYEAQ in the germline V gene. CDR3 residues: CASSLGTSVFTGELFF. The CDR3, as DNA: TGTGCCAGCAGCTTAGGGACTAGCGTATTCACCGGGGAGCTGTTTTTT.

This chain connects TRBV5-4 to TRBJ2-1, with 12 bases lining up with TRBD2. The CDR3 covers 15 residues. The V gene end was trimmed by 5 bases and the J gene end by 6 bases; junction bases not matched to a gene: 6. Germline values: CDR1 SGHNT, CDR2 YYREEE (reference sequence). Here the CDR3 DNA reads TGTGCCAGCAGTCCGCCTAGCGGGAGGGCCAATGAGCAGTTCTTC. Encoded protein: CASSPPSGRANEQFF.

The chain employs TRBV5-8 and TRBJ2-7, with TRBD1 matching over 8 bases. This CDR3 contains 16 residues. In germline, CDR1 is SGHTS, CDR2 YDEGEE. V shed 4 bases and J 3 bases; nucleotides not matched to a gene: 12. CDR3 bases: TGTGCCAGCAGCACTCTTCGGGACAGGAGGAGCTACGAGCAGTACTTC. Translating gives CASSTLRDRRSYEQYF.

The V and J genes are TRBV28 and TRBJ2-3; 13 bases fit TRBD2. Germline lookup yields CDR1 MDHEN and CDR2 SYDVKM. The CDR3 length is 16 residues. V shed 8 bases, J shed 2 bases, and the junction held 7 bases outside the gene matches. The CDR3 region has the DNA TGTGCCAGCCTGGGACTAGCGGGGCCTACCACAGATACGCAGTATTTT. It encodes CASLGLAGPTTDTQYF.